This T cell receptor beta chain was captured by sequencing in a study of blood T cell repertoires in COVID-19. Study context: Donors in the United States, Italy and Spain gave samples during acute or convalescent COVID-19. From T cells, B-cell-depleted T cells, or PBMCs came the material, which was cDNA or gDNA.

Germline assignment: CDR1 KGHDR and CDR2 SFDVKD. This CDR3 region has 13 residues. The junction had 5 bases not matched to a gene; V was cut back by 7 bases and J by 4 bases. Source study methods: Researchers report that nucleated cell counts were estimated from reference gene primer amplification. Produced via immunoSEQ multiplex PCR; TCRdb's table is partial and in-frame only. Clone size and V and J calls were adopted from that table, with D and trimming inferred from the DNA. The sample includes some 77,000 clones, just under 85% seen only once; the top ten take over 25%. The sample taken for sequencing was peripheral blood. The clonotype was recovered from a man in his 70s with acute or convalescent COVID-19. The V call is TRBV24-1, the J call TRBJ1-2; 7 positions match TRBD1. CDR3 loop: CATSPTGSYGYTF. DNA of the CDR3: TGTGCCACCAGCCCGACAGGGTCCTATGGCTACACCTTC.